This TCR beta chain was sequenced in a study of OX40 agonist ivuxolimab in advanced cancers. Study context: From 23 to 79 years was the age range, with a mean of about 54 years, and nearly 85% were male. Study observations and caveats: CD8+ T cells were the subset that, on average, had more expanded clones than CD4+.

Points on this clone: What it binds is unknown.

Germline values: CDR1 SGHVS, CDR2 FQNEAQ. There are 15 residues in the CDR3. V was pared by 5 bases and J by 3 bases, with 13 bases between. Method: immunoSEQ multiplex PCR; TCRdb's copy keeps in-frame clones and lacks some. The table records approximately 160,000 clones, roughly 94% of them present only once. The clonotype was recovered from an adult with an advanced solid tumor such as melanoma, head and neck, liver or kidney cancer. Specimen: CD4+ or CD8+ T cells sorted from blood, collected in a trial of the OX40 agonist ivuxolimab. This chain joins TRBV7-8 and TRBJ1-4, with D maybe TRBD1 (6 bases). CDR3 region: CASSAYRVPNEKLFF. For the CDR3, the DNA is TGTGCCAGCAGCGCCTACAGGGTACCTAATGAAAAACTGTTTTTT.